The 27 T cell receptor beta chains reported below all come from one sample, sequenced in a study of PD-1 blockade in mismatch repair-deficient tumors. Clones were read by immunoSEQ multiplex PCR, and TCRdb kept only the in-frame ones, dropping some. The table lists roughly 14,000 clones, around 82% of them singletons. This specimen consisted of PBMCs, obtained before pembrolizumab treatment. All receptors derive from an adult with mismatch repair-deficient cancer.

This chain joins TRBV6-1 and TRBJ2-7; D unclear. From germline, CDR1 is MNHNS and CDR2 SASEGT. The CDR3 has 14 amino acids. Trimming removed 5 bases from V and 3 bases from J, with 14 bases in between. The CDR3 loop reads CASSFRASGYEQYF. The CDR3 DNA follows: TGTGCCAGCAGTTTCCGGGCTAGTGGCTACGAGCAGTACTTC.

The chain recombines TRBV7-8 with TRBJ1-4; D call uncertain. V was shortened by 2 bases and J by 5 bases, with 6 bases between the two germline ends. The germline CDR1 and CDR2 sequences are SGHVS and FQNEAQ. The CDR3 contains 13 residues. The CDR3 here is CASSLWPNEKLFF. The DNA of the CDR3 is TGTGCCAGCAGCTTATGGCCCAATGAAAAACTGTTTTTT.

V is TRBV7-8 and J is TRBJ2-1; weak D call: TRBD2 (6 bases). The CDR3 sequence is 17 residues long. The V end was cut by 3 bases, the J end by 0 bases, with 15 bases between. Germline assignment: CDR1 SGHVS and CDR2 FQNEAQ. The CDR3 coding sequence is TGTGCCAGCAGCTTTCTAGCGCCTATAAGCTCCTACAATGAGCAGTTCTTC. This encodes CASSFLAPISSYNEQFF.

This rearrangement joins TRBV25-1 to TRBJ2-7; TRBD2 matches at 8 bases. The germline V gene encodes CDR1 MGHDK and CDR2 SYGVNS. The CDR3 contains 14 residues. V lost 3 bases to trimming and J lost 7 bases; unmatched junction nucleotides: 8. The CDR3 nucleotides read TGTGCCAGCAGTGACGGGGGGGCGCTGGGGGAGCAGTACTTC. This encodes CASSDGGALGEQYF.

J is TRBJ2-5 and V is TRBV5-1, with D unclear. With 3 bases removed from V and 5 bases from J, the gap between germline ends came to 17 bases. The length of the CDR3 is 15 residues. CDR1 and CDR2 from the germline V gene are SGHRS and YFSETQ. The CDR3 sequence: CASSSTGSLGETQYF. As DNA, the CDR3 is TGCGCCAGCAGCTCAACCGGGTCCCTGGGGGAGACCCAGTACTTC. The full variable domain, in which reference TRBV5-1 and TRBJ2-5 provide the parts outside the CDR3, is KAGVTQTPRYLIKTRGQQVTLSCSPISGHRSVSWYQQTPGQGLQFLFEYFSETQRNKGNFPGRFSGRQFSNSRSEMNVSTLELGDSALYLCASSSTGSLGETQYFGPGTRLLVL.

This clone was counted a few times. The chain employs TRBV12-5 and TRBJ2-7; D is unresolved. V was pared by 7 bases and J by 4 bases, with 26 bases between. The CDR3 runs 17 residues. Germline CDR1 LGHNT, CDR2 FRNRAP. CDR3 loop: CASVPQRAFQGLYEQYF. The CDR3 DNA is TGTGCTAGTGTCCCCCAACGGGCATTCCAAGGATTATACGAGCAGTACTTC. Variable domain in full (rest from reference TRBV12-5 and TRBJ2-7): DARVTQTPRHKVTEMGQEVTMRCQPILGHNTVFWYRQTMMQGLELLAYFRNRAPLDDSGMPKDRFSAEMPDATLATLKIQPSEPRDSAVYFCASVPQRAFQGLYEQYFGPGTRLTVT.

CDR3 DNA: TGTGCCAGTAGTTATACGGGTTATTACGAGCAGTACTTC. Amino acids: CASSYTGYYEQYF. V is TRBV19 and J is TRBJ2-7; no clear D. CDR3 length equals 13 residues. Between the trimmed V and J ends, which lost 5 bases and 4 bases, there was a span of 12 bases. Germline CDR1 and CDR2: LNHDA and SQIVND (reference sequence).

This clone came up once. The gene calls are TRBV4-1 and TRBJ2-2; D uncertain. Germline-derived CDR1 and CDR2 are MGHRA and YSYEKL. The CDR3 covers 16 residues. The V end lost 4 bases, the J end lost 9 bases, and 21 bases lay between the germline ends. This chain's CDR3 is CASSLPLGSGVRELFF. The DNA of the CDR3 is TGCGCCAGCAGCCTGCCCTTGGGTAGTGGGGTCAGGGAGCTGTTTTTT.

This clone was picked up one time. This chain joins TRBV6-4 and TRBJ2-2, with 7 bases matching TRBD2. Trimming took 0 bases from V and 4 from J; bases not matched to a gene: 5. The germline V gene has CDR1 MRHNA and CDR2 SNTAGT. The CDR3 totals 16 residues. CDR3 in DNA: TGTGCCAGCAGTGACTCCGGCGGGAGTGGCACCGGGGAGCTGTTTTTT. Its translation is CASSDSGGSGTGELFF.

CDR3 amino acids: CASSLLAGAPRGYNEQFF. DNA of the CDR3: TGTGCCAGCAGCTTGCTAGCGGGAGCCCCACGGGGTTACAATGAGCAGTTCTTC. This chain connects TRBV5-5 to TRBJ2-1; 10 bases match TRBD2. Trimming took 1 base from V and 4 from J; bases not matched to a gene: 11. Germline loops: CDR1 SGHKS, CDR2 YYEKEE (reference sequence). The length of the CDR3 is 18 residues. Based on the CDR3 plus reference TRBV5-5 and TRBJ2-1, the full variable domain is DAGVTQSPTHLIKTRGQQVTLRCSPISGHKSVSWYQQVLGQGPQFIFQYYEKEERGRGNFPDRFSARQFPNYSSELNVNALLLGDSALYLCASSLLAGAPRGYNEQFFGPGTRLTVL.

This clone came up once. This chain connects TRBV19 to TRBJ2-3, with D maybe TRBD2 (6 bases). The germline V gene has CDR1 LNHDA and CDR2 SQIVND (reference sequence). Deletions cut 3 bases from V and 0 bases from J, with 7 bases between. The CDR3 contains 14 residues. In DNA form, the CDR3 reads TGTGCCAGTAGTATGAGCGGGAGCACAGATACGCAGTATTTT. This gives the protein CASSMSGSTDTQYF.

The chain is built from TRBV4-1 and TRBJ1-2; perhaps TRBD1 as D (5 bases). Germline V gene data show CDR1 as MGHRA and CDR2 as YSYEKL. V shed 2 bases and J shed 4 bases, with 11 bases lying between them. The CDR3 consists of 14 residues. The CDR3 is CASSQRPQGYGYTF. CDR3 nucleotides: TGCGCCAGCAGCCAACGGCCCCAGGGCTATGGCTACACCTTC.

V usage is TRBV7-2 and J usage is TRBJ1-3; D ambiguous. V was cut by 5 bases and J by 2 bases, with 10 bases left in between. The CDR3 contains 14 residues. Germline lookup yields CDR1 SGHTA and CDR2 FQGNSA. CDR3 DNA: TGTGCCAGCAGCCCCCAAGTTGCTGGAAACACCATATATTTT. It is translated as CASSPQVAGNTIYF.

The chain employs TRBV6-5 and TRBJ1-5, with D possibly being TRBD1 (6 bases). Trimming removed 6 bases at V and 2 bases at J, with 11 bases between. This CDR3 has 14 amino acids. The germline gives CDR1 MNHEY, CDR2 SVGAGI. CDR3 DNA: TGTGCCAGCAGCTACAGGGAAGGCAATCAGCCCCAGCATTTT. Amino acid sequence: CASSYREGNQPQHF.

The chain combines TRBV7-9 with TRBJ1-1; the D gene is possibly TRBD1 (5 bases). The V and J ends lost 1 base and 6 bases respectively, with 6 bases between them. Germline CDR1 is SEHNR and CDR2 is FQNEAQ (reference sequence). The CDR3 spans 12 residues. CDR3 coding DNA: TGTGCCAGCAGCTTAGAAGGGGCTGAAGCTTTCTTT. As protein: CASSLEGAEAFF.

V usage is TRBV19 and J usage is TRBJ1-2; 9 bases fit TRBD1. Trimming took 3 bases from V and 5 from J; bases not matched to a gene: 4. This CDR3 is built from 14 residues. Germline values: CDR1 LNHDA, CDR2 SQIVND (reference sequence). The CDR3 DNA follows: TGTGCCAGTAGTATGTGGACAGGGGATTATGGCTACACCTTC. It is translated as CASSMWTGDYGYTF.

Written as DNA, the CDR3 is TGTGCCTGGAGTCACAGGGACTATGGCTACACCTTC. Translated: CAWSHRDYGYTF. V gene TRBV30 combines with J gene TRBJ1-2; possibly TRBD1 for D (6 bases). The CDR3 is 12 residues long. Per germline, CDR1 GTSNPN and CDR2 SVGIG (reference sequence). V was clipped by 2 bases and J by 3 bases, with 7 bases between them.

The chain couples TRBV7-9 to TRBJ2-5; TRBD2 matches at 12 bases. Trimming took 7 bases from V and 3 from J; bases not matched to a gene: 9. Germline CDR1 and CDR2: SEHNR and FQNEAQ (reference sequence). The CDR3 contains 16 residues. The CDR3 loop reads CASMTSGSAGKETQYF. Here the CDR3 DNA reads TGTGCCAGCATGACTAGCGGGAGTGCGGGGAAAGAGACCCAGTACTTC.

The CDR3 nucleotides are TGTGCCAGCAGCTCAGAGGTTGGGGAGCAGTTCTTC. This codes for CASSSEVGEQFF. The J gene is TRBJ2-1, the V gene TRBV11-2; D gene unclear. Germline V gives CDR1 SGHAT, CDR2 FQNNGV. This CDR3 comprises 12 residues. V lost 4 bases, J lost 10 bases, and 11 bases lay in between.

The rearrangement uses TRBV7-9 and TRBJ2-1; 10 bases map to TRBD2. Germline V lookup: CDR1 SEHNR, CDR2 FQNEAQ (reference sequence). V lost 5 bases, J lost 3 bases, and 7 bases stayed unmatched. This CDR3 comprises 16 residues. The CDR3 loop reads CASSLISSGGYNEQFF. The CDR3 DNA is TGTGCCAGCAGCCTGATATCTAGCGGGGGCTACAATGAGCAGTTCTTC.

V usage is TRBV10-3 and J usage is TRBJ1-1; 9 bases match TRBD1. V shed 8 bases, J shed 0 bases, and the junction held 1 base outside the gene matches. The CDR3 loop spans 13 amino acids. The V gene's germline CDR1 is ENHRY and CDR2 SYGVKD. CDR3 coding DNA: TGTGCCATCGGACAGGGGATGAACACTGAAGCTTTCTTT. Translation gives CAIGQGMNTEAFF.

The chain links TRBV11-2 to TRBJ2-2; possible D gene TRBD1, 5 bases. With 6 bases removed from V and 6 bases from J, the gap between germline ends came to 11 bases. Germline V CDR1 and CDR2: SGHAT, FQNNGV. This CDR3 region has 13 residues. The CDR3 loop is CASSPRVSGELFF. The CDR3 bases are TGTGCCAGCAGTCCCAGGGTATCCGGGGAGCTGTTTTTT.

The chain combines TRBV27 with TRBJ1-4, with a possible D match to TRBD1 (5 bases). CDR3 length: 14 residues. CDR1 is MNHEY and CDR2 is SMNVEV in the germline V gene (reference sequence). V gave up 1 base and J gave up 7 bases, with 10 bases separating them. CDR3 protein: CASSLYPGLEKLFF. DNA for the CDR3: TGTGCCAGCAGTTTATATCCAGGGCTTGAAAAACTGTTTTTT.

This sequence joins TRBV2 and TRBJ2-1, with D perhaps TRBD2 (9 bases). The CDR3 has 18 residues. Germline V gene sequence: CDR1 SNHLY, CDR2 FYNNEI. V lost 9 bases to trimming and J lost 6 bases, with 30 bases between them. CDR3 region: CASLQGVSGSAWGNEQFF. The CDR3 nucleotides are TGTGCCAGTTTACAGGGGGTTAGCGGGAGCGCCTGGGGCAATGAGCAGTTCTTC.

V and J are TRBV28 and TRBJ2-1, with 12 bases lining up with TRBD2. V shed 5 bases and J 7 bases; nucleotides not matched to a gene: 15. CDR3 length equals 18 residues. Germline V CDR1 and CDR2: MDHEN, SYDVKM. The chain's CDR3 is CASSIRYRLAGVGNEQFF. The CDR3 DNA follows: TGTGCCAGCAGTATCCGGTACCGACTAGCGGGAGTAGGGAATGAGCAGTTCTTC.

The genes are TRBV6-4 and TRBJ2-1, with a possible D match to TRBD2 (5 bases). Germline V gene sequence: CDR1 MRHNA, CDR2 SNTAGT. The germline V and J ends were trimmed by 3 bases and 7 bases, with 13 bases remaining between them. The length of the CDR3 is 14 residues. CDR3 sequence reads: CASSETTERNEQFF. The CDR3 region has the DNA TGTGCCAGCAGTGAGACTACCGAGAGAAATGAGCAGTTCTTC.

The chain links TRBV7-3 to TRBJ2-7, with a tentative D call TRBD1 (6 bases). V was trimmed by 0 bases and J by 6 bases, leaving 12 bases between them. CDR1 is SGHTA, CDR2 FQGTGA, per germline. This CDR3 spans 14 amino acids. CDR3: CASSLTGPDSEQYF. CDR3 bases: TGTGCCAGCAGCTTAACTGGGCCGGACAGCGAGCAGTACTTC. Full variable domain (remainder filled in from reference TRBV7-3 and TRBJ2-7): GAGVSQTPSNKVTEKGKYVELRCDPISGHTALYWYRQSLGQGPEFLIYFQGTGAADDSGLPNDRFFAVRPEGSVSTLKIQRTERGDSAVYLCASSLTGPDSEQYFGPGTRLTVT.